This is a list of T cell receptor beta chains from one sample in a study of T-cell reconstitution after alpha-beta-depleted transplantation in children. A single record per CDR3 protein comes from TCRdb applying MiXCR to the PCR reads. The top ten hold roughly 30% of the sample, which has about 980,000 distinct CDR3 sequences, less than 30% seen once. Material: PBMCs, mostly from graft donor cells, obtained 360 days after TCRalphabeta/CD19-depleted stem cell transplant. The receptors were sampled from a boy less than two years old who had a stem cell transplant for SCID, so the T cells may come from the graft donor. Each CDR3 is given with its conserved first and last residue. The D gene is left open where the match is weak. Clone size, where shown, is once, few, many, or a class for clones that have expanded.

length	size	V	D	J	DNA	CDR3
17	NA	TRBV27	TRBD2	TRBJ2-5	TGTGCCAGCAGTTTATCCCCCGGACTAGCGGGGGCGGAGACCCAGTACTTC	CASSLSPGLAGAETQYF
15	few	TRBV20-1	NA	TRBJ2-7	TGCAGTGCCGCTAAGGGGCCCGGGAGTCGGAGCGAGCAGTACTTC	CSAAKGPGSRSEQYF
15	NA	TRBV27	TRBD1	TRBJ2-2	TGTGCCAGCAGGGAGACAGGGGGCAGCACCGGGGAGCTGTTTTTT	CASRETGGSTGELFF
16	NA	TRBV18	NA	TRBJ2-2	TGTGCCAGCTCACCACCGGGGGACAAGAACACCGGGGAGCTGTTTTTT	CASSPPGDKNTGELFF
15	few	TRBV5-1	NA	TRBJ1-5	TGCGCCAGCAGCTTGTGGGGAGGGGATGGTCAGCCCCAGCATTTT	CASSLWGGDGQPQHF
18	NA	TRBV12-3/TRBV12-4	TRBD2	TRBJ2-3	TGTGCCAGCAGCCTCACTAGCGGGGAGAGTTTAAGCACAGATACGCAGTATTTT	CASSLTSGESLSTDTQYF
16	NA	TRBV5-1	NA	TRBJ2-5	TGCGCCAGCAGCTTGGTTCGGGGGGCCCCCCAAGAGACCCAGTACTTC	CASSLVRGAPQETQYF
13	NA	TRBV10-3	NA	TRBJ1-2	TGTGCCATCAGATCGGGACGCCCTGGGGGCTACACCTTC	CAIRSGRPGGYTF
18	NA	TRBV11-2	TRBD2	TRBJ2-3	TGTGCCAGCAGCCGACCGGGACTAGCGGGGGGAAGCACAGATACGCAGTATTTT	CASSRPGLAGGSTDTQYF
15	few	TRBV5-1	TRBD1	TRBJ1-2	TGCGCCAGCAGCTTGGGTACAGGGGGCGGCTATGGCTACACCTTC	CASSLGTGGGYGYTF
18	NA	TRBV27	TRBD1	TRBJ2-6	TGTGCCAGCAGCCGGGACAGGGGACTGGAGGCCGGGGCCAACGTCCTGACTTTC	CASSRDRGLEAGANVLTF
14	few	TRBV28	TRBD1	TRBJ2-7	TGTGCCAGCAGTTCGCACACAGGGGCCTACGAGCAGTACTTC	CASSSHTGAYEQYF
12	few	TRBV28	TRBD1	TRBJ2-7	TGTGCCGTGCGGCAGGGGGCCTACGAGCAGTACTTC	CAVRQGAYEQYF
16	NA	TRBV4-3	NA	TRBJ2-6	TGCGCCAGCAGCCAAGACAGGGCCTCTGGGGCCAACGTCCTGACTTTC	CASSQDRASGANVLTF
15	few	TRBV7-8	NA	TRBJ2-7	TGTGCCAGCAGCTTTTCGGTACGGGGTCTCTACGAGCAGTACTTC	CASSFSVRGLYEQYF
13	NA	TRBV20-1	NA	TRBJ2-1	TGCAGTGCTGGGGACTCTCCTGGGGATGAGCAGTTCTTC	CSAGDSPGDEQFF
15	few	TRBV4-1	TRBD1	TRBJ2-7	TGCGCCAGCAGCCCGGGACAGGGGTTATCCTACGAGCAGTACTTC	CASSPGQGLSYEQYF
13	NA	TRBV7-2	NA	TRBJ2-1	TGTGCCAGTCTGCAAGGGGTTAACAATGAGCAGTTCTTC	CASLQGVNNEQFF
16	once	TRBV2	TRBD2	TRBJ2-5	TGTGCCAGCAGTGAACGGACTAGCGGGGGTTCAGAGACCCAGTACTTC	CASSERTSGGSETQYF
16	NA	TRBV9	TRBD2	TRBJ2-1	TGTGCCAGCAGCCGAATTGGACTAGCGGGGACCAATGAGCAGTTCTTC	CASSRIGLAGTNEQFF
13	NA	TRBV19	NA	TRBJ1-4	TGTGCCAGTAGTTGGCAGCCGAATGAAAAACTGTTTTTT	CASSWQPNEKLFF
17	few	TRBV6-2/TRBV6-3	NA	TRBJ2-2	TGTGCCAGCAGTTACTCGTTTCTTCGGAGATACACCGGGGAGCTGTTTTTT	CASSYSFLRRYTGELFF
18	NA	TRBV11-1	NA	TRBJ1-6	TGTGCCAGCAGCGAGACCTTCGGGACTTTGTCCTATAATTCACCCCTCCACTTT	CASSETFGTLSYNSPLHF
16	NA	TRBV13	NA	TRBJ2-2	TGTGCCAGCAGCAACGAGGTACAGGAGTACACCGGGGAGCTGTTTTTT	CASSNEVQEYTGELFF
16	few	TRBV4-2	NA	TRBJ1-4	TGTGCCAGCAGCCAAGATTTTATGGAGGGGAGTGAAAAACTGTTTTTT	CASSQDFMEGSEKLFF
15	many	TRBV20-1	NA	TRBJ2-5	TGCAGTGCTAGAGACCCAGGGGGGCGGCAAGAGACCCAGTACTTC	CSARDPGGRQETQYF
16	few	TRBV5-1	TRBD2	TRBJ2-3	TGCGCCAGCAGCTTGCAGGGACTAGCGGGGCGGGATACGCAGTATTTT	CASSLQGLAGRDTQYF
15	NA	TRBV5-1	NA	TRBJ2-3	TGCGCCAGCAGCTTGGGGCAGGCAGCAGGAGATACGCAGTATTTT	CASSLGQAAGDTQYF
15	NA	TRBV28	NA	TRBJ1-3	TGTGCCAGCAGTTTCGGGGGCATCTCTGGAAACACCATATATTTT	CASSFGGISGNTIYF
14	NA	TRBV20-1	TRBD2	TRBJ2-7	TGCAGTGCTAGAGAAAGACTAGCGGGGGGTGAGCAGTACTTC	CSARERLAGGEQYF
16	few	TRBV5-6	NA	TRBJ2-7	TGTGCCAGCAGCCCGCGGGCGGGGACCTTCTCCTACGAGCAGTACTTC	CASSPRAGTFSYEQYF
14	NA	TRBV6-1	TRBD2	TRBJ2-7	TGTGCCAGTAAGCCTCTAGCGGAGGTCTACGAGCAGTACTTC	CASKPLAEVYEQYF
18	few	TRBV20-1	TRBD1	TRBJ1-5	TGCAGTGCTAGATCGTCGGGGGGGACAGCCTCCAAGGGATGGCCCCAGCATTTT	CSARSSGGTASKGWPQHF
14	NA	TRBV6-5	NA	TRBJ2-1	TGTGCCAGCAGTTACGGCAGGCGCTTCAATGAGCAGTTCTTC	CASSYGRRFNEQFF
16	NA	TRBV7-8	NA	TRBJ1-1	TGTGCCAGCAGCTTAGGGGGGAGAAGCATGAACACTGAAGCTTTCTTT	CASSLGGRSMNTEAFF
16	few	TRBV9	NA	TRBJ2-1	TGTGCCAGCAGCGTAGACGGGGCGCCCTCCTACAATGAGCAGTTCTTC	CASSVDGAPSYNEQFF
14	NA	TRBV3-1	NA	TRBJ2-4	TGTGCCAGCAGCCAAGATTCAGGGGACGGCATTCAGTACTTC	CASSQDSGDGIQYF
17	NA	TRBV4-2	TRBD2	TRBJ2-7	TGTGCCAGCAGCCACGGACTAGCGGGGGGGCCCTCCTACGAGCAGTACTTC	CASSHGLAGGPSYEQYF
16	once	TRBV7-9	NA	TRBJ2-5	TGTGCCAGCAGCTTAGGGGAAGCGGTCCACCAAGAGACCCAGTACTTC	CASSLGEAVHQETQYF
12	NA	TRBV5-1	NA	TRBJ2-1	TGCGCCAGCAGCCTCTTAGACAATGAGCAGATCTTC	CASSLLDNEQIF
11	NA	TRBV20-1	NA	TRBJ2-5	TGCAGTGCTACCCCCGAAGAGACCCAGTACTTC	CSATPEETQYF
14	once	TRBV9	NA	TRBJ2-5	TGTGCCAGCAGCGTTAAGGGGGGTGGAGAGACCCAGTACTTC	CASSVKGGGETQYF
16	few	TRBV12-3/TRBV12-4	NA	TRBJ1-3	TGTGCCAGCAGTTTTAAGGGGACGGCCTCTGGAAACACCATATATTTT	CASSFKGTASGNTIYF
20	few	TRBV15	TRBD2	TRBJ2-4	TGTGCCACCAGCAGAGATCTCGCTAGCGGGAGCCTTTTAGCCAAAAACATTCAGTACTTC	CATSRDLASGSLLAKNIQYF
15	many	TRBV4-2	TRBD2	TRBJ2-1	TGTGCCAGCAGCCACCAGCGGGGTCCCTACAATGAGCAGTTCTTC	CASSHQRGPYNEQFF
14	few	TRBV12-3/TRBV12-4	TRBD1	TRBJ1-6	TGTGCCAGCAGCAACAGGGGGCCTAATTCACCCCTCCACTTT	CASSNRGPNSPLHF
15	NA	TRBV12-3/TRBV12-4	TRBD1	TRBJ2-7	TGTGCCAGCAGTCCCCCCCGCGGACAGGGCTACGAGCAGTACTTC	CASSPPRGQGYEQYF
16	few	TRBV5-5	NA	TRBJ2-2	TGTGCCAGCAGCTCCCTAATCGCTACGAACACCGGGGAGCTGTTTTTT	CASSSLIATNTGELFF
13	NA	TRBV4-1	NA	TRBJ1-5	TGCGCCAGCAGCCAACGAGATAATCAGCCCCAGCATTTT	CASSQRDNQPQHF
16	NA	TRBV5-5	TRBD2	TRBJ2-5	TGTGCCAGCAGCCCCCTGGGACTAGCGGGGCAAGAGACCCAGTACTTC	CASSPLGLAGQETQYF
14	few	TRBV10-3	TRBD1	TRBJ2-7	TGTGCCATCAGTGAGGGGACAGGGGGCTACGAGCAGTACTTC	CAISEGTGGYEQYF
17	NA	TRBV12-3/TRBV12-4	NA	TRBJ2-3	TGTGCCAGCAGCCCGAGGGGGGATTTAACTAGCACAGATACGCAGTATTTT	CASSPRGDLTSTDTQYF
17	NA	TRBV7-2	TRBD2	TRBJ2-3	TGTGCCAGCAGCTTAATTGGGACTACGTCTAGCACAGATACGCAGTATTTT	CASSLIGTTSSTDTQYF
15	few	TRBV25-1	NA	TRBJ2-1	TGTGCCAGCAGTGAACAGGGGACGGCCTACAATGAGCAGTTCTTC	CASSEQGTAYNEQFF
16	NA	TRBV12-3/TRBV12-4	NA	TRBJ1-5	TGTGCCAGCAGTTTTCTAAGGAACAGAGACAATCAGCCCCAGCATTTT	CASSFLRNRDNQPQHF
18	once	TRBV9	NA	TRBJ1-1	TGTGCCAGCAGCGTAGACCCGAGACAGGTCGAACTCAACACTGAAGCTTTCTTT	CASSVDPRQVELNTEAFF
16	few	TRBV4-2	TRBD1	TRBJ2-7	TGTGCCAGCAGCCGTCGGGGGACAGGGGATTACTACGAGCAGTACTTC	CASSRRGTGDYYEQYF
16	NA	TRBV7-6	TRBD2	TRBJ2-5	TGTGCCAGCAGCCTCACGACTAGCGGGGGAGAAGAGACCCAGTACTTC	CASSLTTSGGEETQYF
17	NA	TRBV1	NA	TRBJ2-5	TGCACCAGCAGCCAGGGGCTCCCTAAGGTAGTCGAGGAGACCCAGTACTTC	CTSSQGLPKVVEETQYF